This TCR beta chain is from a study of read filtering for tumor transcriptome and immune sequencing. Study information: By R-ISS, stages I, II and III held around 8, 16 and 7 patients. After DNase treatment, RNA was made into whole-transcriptome libraries. Study-wide findings and caveats: This fraction held mixed bone marrow immune cells after CD138-negative sorting. RNA-seq captured clonotypes less deeply and reliably than IR-seq.

From approximately 430 ng of RNA, a library with molecular barcoded alpha/delta and beta/gamma adaptors was made. TCRdb redid the calling of the reads with MiXCR, one entry per CDR3 protein. The table records roughly 130,000 distinct CDR3 sequences, around 13% of them present only once. With V trimmed by 7 bases and J by 3 bases, 4 bases remained unmatched. This CDR3 has 12 amino acids. Per germline, CDR1 DFQATT and CDR2 SNEGSKA (reference sequence). This clonotype was counted at least ten times. Its antigen is as yet unknown. The source is a donor at least 40 years old with multiple myeloma. Sequencing was performed on a population of CD138-negative cells sorted from bone marrow. This rearrangement joins TRBV20-1 to TRBJ2-3, with TRBD1 matching 7 bases. In nucleotides, the CDR3 is TGCAGTGGGCAGGGGGTGACAGATACGCAGTATTTT. It specifies CSGQGVTDTQYF.